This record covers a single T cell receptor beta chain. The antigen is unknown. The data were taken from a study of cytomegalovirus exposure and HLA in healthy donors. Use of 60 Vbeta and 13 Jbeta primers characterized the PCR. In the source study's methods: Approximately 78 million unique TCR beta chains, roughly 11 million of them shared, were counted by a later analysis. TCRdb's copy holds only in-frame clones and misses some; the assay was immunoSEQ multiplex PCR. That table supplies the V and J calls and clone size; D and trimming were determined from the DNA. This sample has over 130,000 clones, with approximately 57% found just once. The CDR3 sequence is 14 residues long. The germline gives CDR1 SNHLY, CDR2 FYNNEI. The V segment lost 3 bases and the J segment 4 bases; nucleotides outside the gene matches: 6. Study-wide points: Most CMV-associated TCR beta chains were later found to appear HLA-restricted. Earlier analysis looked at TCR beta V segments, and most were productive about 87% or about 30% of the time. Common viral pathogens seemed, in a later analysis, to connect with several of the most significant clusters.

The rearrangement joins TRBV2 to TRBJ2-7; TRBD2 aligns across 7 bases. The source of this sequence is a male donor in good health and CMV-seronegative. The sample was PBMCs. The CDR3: CASSDGEGSYEQYF. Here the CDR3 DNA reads TGTGCCAGCAGTGACGGGGAGGGTAGTTACGAGCAGTACTTC. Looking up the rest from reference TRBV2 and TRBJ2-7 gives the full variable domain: EPEVTQTPSHQVTQMGQEVILRCVPISNHLYFYWYRQILGQKVEFLVSFYNNEISEKSEIFDDQFSVERPDGSNFTLKIRSTKLEDSAMYFCASSDGEGSYEQYFGPGTRLTVT.